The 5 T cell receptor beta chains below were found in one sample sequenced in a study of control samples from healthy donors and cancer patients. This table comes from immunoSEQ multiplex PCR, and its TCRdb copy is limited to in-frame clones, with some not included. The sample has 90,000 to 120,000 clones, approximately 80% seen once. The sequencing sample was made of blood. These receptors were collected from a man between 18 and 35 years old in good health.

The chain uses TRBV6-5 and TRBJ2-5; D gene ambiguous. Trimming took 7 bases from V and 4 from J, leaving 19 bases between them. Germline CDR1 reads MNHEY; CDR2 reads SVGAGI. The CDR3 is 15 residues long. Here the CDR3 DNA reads TGTGCCAGCATGCGCGGCTGGTTGGATCGAGAGACCCAGTACTTC. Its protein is CASMRGWLDRETQYF.

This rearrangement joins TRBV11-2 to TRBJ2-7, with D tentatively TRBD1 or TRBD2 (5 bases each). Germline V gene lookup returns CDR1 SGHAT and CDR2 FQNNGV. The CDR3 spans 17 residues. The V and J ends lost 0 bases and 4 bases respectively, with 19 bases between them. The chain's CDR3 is CASSLESLGPRSYEQYF. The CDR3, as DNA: TGTGCCAGCAGCTTAGAAAGCCTGGGACCGAGATCGTACGAGCAGTACTTC. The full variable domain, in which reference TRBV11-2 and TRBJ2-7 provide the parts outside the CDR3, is EAGVAQSPRYKIIEKRQSVAFWCNPISGHATLYWYQQILGQGPKLLIQFQNNGVVDDSQLPKDRFSAERLKGVDSTLKIQPAKLEDSAVYLCASSLESLGPRSYEQYFGPGTRLTVT.

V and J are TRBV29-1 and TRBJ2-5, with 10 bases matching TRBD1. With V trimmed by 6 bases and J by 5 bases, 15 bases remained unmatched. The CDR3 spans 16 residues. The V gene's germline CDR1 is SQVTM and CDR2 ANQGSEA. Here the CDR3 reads CSVIGQGEVKWETQYF. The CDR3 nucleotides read TGCAGCGTGATAGGACAGGGGGAGGTAAAATGGGAGACCCAGTACTTC.

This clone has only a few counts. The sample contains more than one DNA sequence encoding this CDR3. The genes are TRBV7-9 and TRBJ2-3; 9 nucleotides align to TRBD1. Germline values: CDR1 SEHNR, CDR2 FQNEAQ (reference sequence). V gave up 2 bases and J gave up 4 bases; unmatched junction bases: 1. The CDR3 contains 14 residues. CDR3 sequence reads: CASSLTGGADTQYF. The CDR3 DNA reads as TGTGCCAGCAGCTTAACAGGGGGCGCAGATACGCAGTATTTT.

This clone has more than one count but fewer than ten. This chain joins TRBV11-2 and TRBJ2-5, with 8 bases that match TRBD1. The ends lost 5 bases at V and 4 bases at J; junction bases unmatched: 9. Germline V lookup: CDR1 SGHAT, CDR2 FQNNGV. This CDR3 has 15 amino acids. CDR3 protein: CASSAQGALGETQYF. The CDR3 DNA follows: TGTGCCAGCAGCGCCCAGGGGGCTCTCGGAGAGACCCAGTACTTC.